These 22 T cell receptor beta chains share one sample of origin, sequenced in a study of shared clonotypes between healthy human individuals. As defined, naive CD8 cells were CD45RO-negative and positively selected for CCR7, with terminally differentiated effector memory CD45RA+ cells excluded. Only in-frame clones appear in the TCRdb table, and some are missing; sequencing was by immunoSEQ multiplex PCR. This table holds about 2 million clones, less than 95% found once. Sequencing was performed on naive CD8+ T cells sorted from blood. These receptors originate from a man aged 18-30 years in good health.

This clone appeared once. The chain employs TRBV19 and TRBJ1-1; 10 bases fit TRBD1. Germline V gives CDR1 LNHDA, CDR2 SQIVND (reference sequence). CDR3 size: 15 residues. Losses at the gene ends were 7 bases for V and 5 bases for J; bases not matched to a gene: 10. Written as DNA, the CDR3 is TGTGCCAGTATCGCCGGGACAGGGGCCTGGACTGAAGCTTTCTTT. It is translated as CASIAGTGAWTEAFF. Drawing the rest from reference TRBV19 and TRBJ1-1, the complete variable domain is DGGITQSPKYLFRKEGQNVTLSCEQNLNHDAMYWYRQDPGQGLRLIYYSQIVNDFQKGDIAEGYSVSREKKESFPLTVTSAQKNPTAFYLCASIAGTGAWTEAFFGQGTRLTVV.

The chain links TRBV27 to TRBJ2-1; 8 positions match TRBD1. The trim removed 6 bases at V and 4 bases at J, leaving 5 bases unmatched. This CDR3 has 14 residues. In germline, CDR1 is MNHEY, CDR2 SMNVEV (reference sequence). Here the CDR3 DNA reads TGTGCCAGCAGGCCTACAGGGGGTTACAATGAGCAGTTCTTC. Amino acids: CASRPTGGYNEQFF.

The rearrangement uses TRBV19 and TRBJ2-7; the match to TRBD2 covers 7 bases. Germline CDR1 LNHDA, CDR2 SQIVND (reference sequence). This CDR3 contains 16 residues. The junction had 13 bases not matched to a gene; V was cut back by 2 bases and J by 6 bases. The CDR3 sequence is CASSILGGVTSSEQYF. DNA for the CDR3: TGTGCCAGTAGTATATTGGGTGGGGTGACTAGCAGCGAGCAGTACTTC.

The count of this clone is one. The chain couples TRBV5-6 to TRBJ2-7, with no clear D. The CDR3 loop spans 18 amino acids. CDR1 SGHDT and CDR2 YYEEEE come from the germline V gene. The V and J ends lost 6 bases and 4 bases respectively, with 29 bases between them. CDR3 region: CASTSIRQAGTPEYEQYF. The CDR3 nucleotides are TGTGCCAGCACCTCCATTCGACAAGCTGGTACGCCGGAATACGAGCAGTACTTC.

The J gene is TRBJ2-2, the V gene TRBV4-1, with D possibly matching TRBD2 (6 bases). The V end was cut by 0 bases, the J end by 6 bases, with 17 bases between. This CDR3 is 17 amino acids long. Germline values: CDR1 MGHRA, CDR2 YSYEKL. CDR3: CASSQERLDLAAGELFF. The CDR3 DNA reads TGCGCCAGCAGCCAAGAAAGACTCGACTTAGCGGCCGGGGAGCTGTTTTTT.

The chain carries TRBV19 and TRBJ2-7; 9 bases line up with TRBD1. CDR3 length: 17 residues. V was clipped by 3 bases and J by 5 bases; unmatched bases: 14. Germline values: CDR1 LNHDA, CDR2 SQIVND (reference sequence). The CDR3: CASSIAGTGILNHEQYF. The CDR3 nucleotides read TGTGCCAGTAGTATCGCCGGGACAGGGATCCTGAACCACGAGCAGTACTTC. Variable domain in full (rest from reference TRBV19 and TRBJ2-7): DGGITQSPKYLFRKEGQNVTLSCEQNLNHDAMYWYRQDPGQGLRLIYYSQIVNDFQKGDIAEGYSVSREKKESFPLTVTSAQKNPTAFYLCASSIAGTGILNHEQYFGPGTRLTVT.

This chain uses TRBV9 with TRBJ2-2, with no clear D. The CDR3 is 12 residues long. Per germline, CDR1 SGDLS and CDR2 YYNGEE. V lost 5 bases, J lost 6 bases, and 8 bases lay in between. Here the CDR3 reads CASSGIPGELFF. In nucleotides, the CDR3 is TGTGCCAGCAGTGGGATCCCCGGGGAGCTGTTTTTT.

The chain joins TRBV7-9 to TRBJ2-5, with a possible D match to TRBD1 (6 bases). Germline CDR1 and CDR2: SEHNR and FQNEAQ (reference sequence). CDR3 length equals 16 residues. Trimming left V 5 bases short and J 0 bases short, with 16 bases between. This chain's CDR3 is CASSDAGVPYQETQYF. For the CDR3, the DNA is TGTGCCAGCAGCGACGCAGGGGTACCATACCAAGAGACCCAGTACTTC.

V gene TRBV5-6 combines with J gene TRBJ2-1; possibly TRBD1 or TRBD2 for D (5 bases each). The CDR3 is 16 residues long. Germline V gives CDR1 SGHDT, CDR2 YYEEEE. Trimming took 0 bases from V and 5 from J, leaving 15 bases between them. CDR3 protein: CASSLARGAGHNEQFF. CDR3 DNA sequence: TGTGCCAGCAGCTTGGCAAGAGGGGCCGGCCACAATGAGCAGTTCTTC.

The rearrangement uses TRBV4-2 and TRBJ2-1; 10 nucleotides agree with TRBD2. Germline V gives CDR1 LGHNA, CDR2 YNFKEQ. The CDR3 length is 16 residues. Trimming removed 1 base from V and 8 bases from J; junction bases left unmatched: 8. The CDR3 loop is CASSQASGGASDEQFF. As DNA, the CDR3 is TGTGCCAGCAGCCAAGCCAGCGGGGGGGCCTCGGATGAGCAGTTCTTC.

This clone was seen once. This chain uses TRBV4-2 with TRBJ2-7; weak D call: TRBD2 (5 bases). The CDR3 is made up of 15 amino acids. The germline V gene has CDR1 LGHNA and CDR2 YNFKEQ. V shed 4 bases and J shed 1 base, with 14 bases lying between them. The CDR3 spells CASSPNVGDSYEQYF. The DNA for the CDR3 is TGTGCCAGCAGCCCTAATGTCGGGGATTCCTACGAGCAGTACTTC.

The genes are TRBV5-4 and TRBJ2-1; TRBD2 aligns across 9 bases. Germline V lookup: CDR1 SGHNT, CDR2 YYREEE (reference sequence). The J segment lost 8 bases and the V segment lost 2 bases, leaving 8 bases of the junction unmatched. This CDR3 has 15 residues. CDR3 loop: CASSFGGGAPDEQFF. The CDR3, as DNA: TGTGCCAGCAGCTTTGGCGGGGGGGCCCCCGATGAGCAGTTCTTC.

CDR3 sequence reads: CASSEGRGVEKLFF. CDR3 bases: TGCGCCAGCAGTGAGGGCAGGGGGGTTGAAAAACTGTTTTTT. This chain links TRBV10-2 with TRBJ1-4; 7 nucleotides match TRBD1. The CDR3 is 14 amino acids. The ends lost 2 bases at V and 7 bases at J; junction bases unmatched: 4. In germline, CDR1 is WSHSY, CDR2 SAAADI.

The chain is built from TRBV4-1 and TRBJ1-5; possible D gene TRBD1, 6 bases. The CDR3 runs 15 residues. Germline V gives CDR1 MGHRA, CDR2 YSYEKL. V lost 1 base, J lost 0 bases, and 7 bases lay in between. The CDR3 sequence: CASSQGGASNQPQHF. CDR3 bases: TGCGCCAGCAGCCAAGGGGGGGCTAGCAATCAGCCCCAGCATTTT.

Here the CDR3 DNA reads TGTGCCAGCAGCTTATACCGGGGGAATGAGCAGTTCTTC. Amino acids: CASSLYRGNEQFF. The chain is built from TRBV7-6 and TRBJ2-1; maybe TRBD2 (6 bases). The germline gives CDR1 SGHVS, CDR2 FNYEAQ. V lost 2 bases to trimming and J lost 7 bases, with 9 bases between them. This CDR3 has 13 amino acids.

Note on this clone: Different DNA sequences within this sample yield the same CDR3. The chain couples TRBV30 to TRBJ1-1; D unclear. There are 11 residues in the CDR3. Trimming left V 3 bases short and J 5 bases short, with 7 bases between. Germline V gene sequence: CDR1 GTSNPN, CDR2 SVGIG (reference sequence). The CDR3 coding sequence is TGTGCCTGGAGCCGAAATACTGAAGCTTTCTTT. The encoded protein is CAWSRNTEAFF.

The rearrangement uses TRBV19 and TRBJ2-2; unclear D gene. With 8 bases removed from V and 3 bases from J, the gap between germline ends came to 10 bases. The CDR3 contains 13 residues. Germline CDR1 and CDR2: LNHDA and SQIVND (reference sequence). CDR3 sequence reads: CASCLTYTGELFF. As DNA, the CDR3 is TGTGCCAGTTGCCTCACATACACCGGGGAGCTGTTTTTT. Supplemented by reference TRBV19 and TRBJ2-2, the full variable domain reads DGGITQSPKYLFRKEGQNVTLSCEQNLNHDAMYWYRQDPGQGLRLIYYSQIVNDFQKGDIAEGYSVSREKKESFPLTVTSAQKNPTAFYLCASCLTYTGELFFGEGSRLTVL.

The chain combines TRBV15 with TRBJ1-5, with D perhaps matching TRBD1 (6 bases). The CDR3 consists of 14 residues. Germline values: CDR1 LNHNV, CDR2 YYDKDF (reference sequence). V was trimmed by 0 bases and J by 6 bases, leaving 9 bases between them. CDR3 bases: TGTGCCACCAGCAGAGACAAGGGGGGTCAGCCCCAGCATTTT. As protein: CATSRDKGGQPQHF.

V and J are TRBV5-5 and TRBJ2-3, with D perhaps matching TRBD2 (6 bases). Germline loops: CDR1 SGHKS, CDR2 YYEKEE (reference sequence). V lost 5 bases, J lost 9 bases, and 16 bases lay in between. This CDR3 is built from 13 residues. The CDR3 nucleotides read TGTGCCAGCAGTTTCCCGGGGGAGATAACGCAGTATTTT. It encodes CASSFPGEITQYF.

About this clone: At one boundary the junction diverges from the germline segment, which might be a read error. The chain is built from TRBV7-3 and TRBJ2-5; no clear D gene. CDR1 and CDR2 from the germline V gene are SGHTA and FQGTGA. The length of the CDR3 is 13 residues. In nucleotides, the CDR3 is TGTGCCAGCAGCTGGGTGGACCAGGAGACCCAGTACTTC. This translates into CASSWVDQETQYF.

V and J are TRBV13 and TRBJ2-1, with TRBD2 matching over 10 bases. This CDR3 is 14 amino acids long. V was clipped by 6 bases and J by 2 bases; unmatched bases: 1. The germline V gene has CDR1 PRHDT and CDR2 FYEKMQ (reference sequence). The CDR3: CASRSGGAYNEQFF. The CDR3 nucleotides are TGTGCCAGCAGGAGCGGGGGGGCCTACAATGAGCAGTTCTTC.

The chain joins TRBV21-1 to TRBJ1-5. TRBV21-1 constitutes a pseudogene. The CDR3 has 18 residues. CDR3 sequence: CASSPSGVWRQLNQPQHF. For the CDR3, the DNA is TGTGCCAGCAGCCCAAGCGGTGTGTGGCGACAGTTAAATCAGCCCCAGCATTTT.